The clone carrying this TCR beta chain was detected many times. The record originates from a study of read filtering for tumor transcriptome and immune sequencing. The germline V gene has CDR1 SGHTA and CDR2 FQGTGA. The CDR3 loop spans 14 amino acids. V was clipped by 2 bases and J by 2 bases, with 6 bases between them. From around 440 ng of RNA, a library with molecular barcoded alpha/delta and beta/gamma adaptors was made. One entry per CDR3 protein, called by TCRdb with MiXCR from the reads. The data show 39,000 or so distinct CDR3 sequences, 14% seen once. The chain combines TRBV7-3 with TRBJ2-2; D not resolved. This clonotype was sampled from a donor older than 35 with multiple myeloma. Specimen: a population of CD138-negative cells sorted from bone marrow. The CDR3 sequence is CASSLDPNTGELFF. Here the CDR3 DNA reads TGTGCCAGCAGCTTAGACCCTAACACCGGGGAGCTGTTTTTT.